The 5 T cell receptor beta chains presented below share a single source sample, sequenced in a study of T cell responses to AZD1222 COVID-19 vaccine. Some clones are missing from TCRdb's copy, which holds only in-frame ones; the method was immunoSEQ multiplex PCR. The table lists about 130,000 clones, over 90% of them singletons, with around 7% in the top ten. The material was peripheral blood, obtained on day 0 of AZD1222 vaccination. The receptors were gathered from an adult in good health.

The V gene is TRBV25-1, the J gene TRBJ2-6; TRBD1 matches at 7 bases. Germline trimming cut 6 bases from V and 2 bases from J; bases unmatched to any gene: 13. Germline V gene data show CDR1 as MGHDK and CDR2 as SYGVNS. This CDR3 has 18 residues. CDR3 residues: CASSLAGGDLAGANVLTF. DNA for the CDR3: TGTGCCAGCAGCCTGGCAGGGGGTGATTTGGCTGGGGCCAACGTCCTGACTTTC.

The CDR3 region has the DNA TGCGCCAGCAGCTTGGCTGGACTAGCAGCCATGGCCCACACAGATACGCAGTATTTT. This gives the protein CASSLAGLAAMAHTDTQYF. V and J are TRBV5-1 and TRBJ2-3; 8 nucleotides agree with TRBD2. CDR1 is SGHRS and CDR2 is YFSETQ in the germline V gene. The CDR3 loop spans 19 amino acids. Germline trimming cut 0 bases from V and 2 bases from J; bases unmatched to any gene: 14.

This chain connects TRBV6-5 to TRBJ2-7, with D hard to call. Germline-derived CDR1 and CDR2 are MNHEY and SVGAGI. With 4 bases removed from V and 5 bases from J, the gap between germline ends came to 12 bases. This CDR3 has 13 residues. CDR3 sequence: CASSLGYRDEQYF. In DNA, the CDR3 is TGTGCCAGCAGTTTGGGGTACCGCGACGAGCAGTACTTC.

The genes are TRBV5-4 and TRBJ2-1; 9 nucleotides align to TRBD2. The V gene end was trimmed by 5 bases and the J gene end by 10 bases; junction bases not matched to a gene: 7. Germline loops: CDR1 SGHNT, CDR2 YYREEE (reference sequence). CDR3 length: 13 residues. CDR3 protein: CASSPGLANEQFF. The CDR3 region has the DNA TGTGCCAGCAGTCCGGGACTAGCAAACGAGCAGTTCTTC.

This sequence joins TRBV4-2 and TRBJ2-2, with TRBD2 identical over 8 bases. J was trimmed by 1 base and V by 1 base; bases with no gene match: 2. This CDR3 is 16 amino acids long. Per germline, CDR1 LGHNA and CDR2 YNFKEQ. CDR3 loop: CASSQVAGGNTGELFF. CDR3 in DNA: TGTGCCAGCAGCCAAGTCGCGGGAGGGAACACCGGGGAGCTGTTTTTT.